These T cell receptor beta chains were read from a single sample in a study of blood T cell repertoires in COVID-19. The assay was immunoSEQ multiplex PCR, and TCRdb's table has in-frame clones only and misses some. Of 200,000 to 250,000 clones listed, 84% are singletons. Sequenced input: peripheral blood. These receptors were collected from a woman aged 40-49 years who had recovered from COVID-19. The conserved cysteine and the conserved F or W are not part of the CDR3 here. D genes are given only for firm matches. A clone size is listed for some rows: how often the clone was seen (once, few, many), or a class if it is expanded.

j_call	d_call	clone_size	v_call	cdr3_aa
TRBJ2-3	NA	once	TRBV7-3	ASSLNGGGTDTQY
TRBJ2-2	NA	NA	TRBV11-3	ASSLMWEALNTGELF
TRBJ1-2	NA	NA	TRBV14	ASSREGKTSESYT
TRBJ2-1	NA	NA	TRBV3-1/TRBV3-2	ASSQPGNEQF
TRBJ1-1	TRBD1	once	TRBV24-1	ATSVTGGNEAF
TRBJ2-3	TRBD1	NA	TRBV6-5	ASTLGTGGTDTQY
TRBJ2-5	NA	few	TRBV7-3	ASSRTGSQETQY
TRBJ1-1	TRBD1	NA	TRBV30	AWGNQGASEAF
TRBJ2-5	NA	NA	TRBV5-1	ASSLGDTLLGETQY
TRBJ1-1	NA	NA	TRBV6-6	ASRSRQENTEAF
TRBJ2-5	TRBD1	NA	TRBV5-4	ASSPWTGDEETQY
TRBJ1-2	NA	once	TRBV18	ASSPSGVGYGYT
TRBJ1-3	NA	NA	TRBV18	ASSPTTGTGNTIY
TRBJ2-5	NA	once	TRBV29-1	SVGPWGRSDETQY
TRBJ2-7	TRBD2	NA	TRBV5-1	ASSPEWGGEQY
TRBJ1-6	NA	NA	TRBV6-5	ASRDRRGNGPLH
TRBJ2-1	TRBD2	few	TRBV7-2	ASRPSGGPDNEQF
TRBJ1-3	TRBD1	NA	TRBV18	ASSPLDRAHSGNTIY
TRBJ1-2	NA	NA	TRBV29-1	SVEGGSGAVNYGYT